A single sample is the source of the 22 T cell receptor beta chains below, sequenced in a study of T cell responses to AZD1222 COVID-19 vaccine. Profiling relied on immunoSEQ multiplex PCR, and the TCRdb table lists in-frame clones only, not all of them. The sample shows 180,000 or so clones, over 80% of them seen only once. This material consisted of peripheral blood, taken 28 days after the second dose of the MenACWY control vaccine. These receptor sequences come from an adult who received the MenACWY meningococcal vaccine as a control.

This rearrangement joins TRBV27 to TRBJ1-6, with a tentative D call TRBD1 (5 bases). This CDR3 has 13 residues. Germline lookup yields CDR1 MNHEY and CDR2 SMNVEV (reference sequence). Trimming pared 2 bases from V and 10 bases from J, leaving 9 bases between. The CDR3 protein is CASSLMGHSPLHF. CDR3 in DNA: TGTGCCAGCAGTTTAATGGGGCACTCACCCCTCCACTTT.

The chain employs TRBV30 and TRBJ2-2; a weak D match, TRBD1 (5 bases). Germline lookup yields CDR1 GTSNPN and CDR2 SVGIG (reference sequence). The V end lost 3 bases, the J end lost 9 bases, and 14 bases lay between the germline ends. CDR3 size: 13 residues. This CDR3 is CAWSTQGYRELFF. CDR3 in DNA: TGTGCCTGGAGCACCCAGGGTTATAGGGAGCTGTTTTTT.

The CDR3: CASSLYRREANYGYTF. The CDR3 coding sequence is TGTGCCAGCAGTTTATACCGCAGGGAAGCGAACTATGGCTACACCTTC. The V call is TRBV28, the J call TRBJ1-2; possibly TRBD1 for D (5 bases). Between the trimmed V and J ends, which lost 1 base and 2 bases, there was a span of 14 bases. Germline V gene data show CDR1 as MDHEN and CDR2 as SYDVKM. This CDR3 contains 16 residues.

This clone came up a few times. V is TRBV9 and J is TRBJ1-4, with D uncertain. With 5 bases removed from V and 6 bases from J, the gap between germline ends came to 8 bases. This CDR3 is 12 amino acids long. Germline-derived CDR1 and CDR2 are SGDLS and YYNGEE. CDR3 residues: CASSPGDEKLFF. The CDR3 nucleotides read TGTGCCAGCAGTCCTGGGGATGAAAAACTGTTTTTT.

This sequence joins TRBV28 and TRBJ1-4; 8 bases map to TRBD1. The CDR3 has 15 amino acids. Germline V lookup: CDR1 MDHEN, CDR2 SYDVKM. The V and J ends lost 2 bases and 8 bases, in that order; junction bases with no gene match: 7. This chain's CDR3 is CASSLTGGIREKLFF. CDR3 in DNA: TGTGCCAGCAGTTTAACAGGGGGGATTAGAGAAAAACTGTTTTTT.

The V call is TRBV5-8, the J call TRBJ1-2, with 8 bases matching TRBD1. The CDR3 consists of 16 residues. V lost 0 bases to trimming and J lost 0 bases; unmatched junction nucleotides: 4. In germline, CDR1 is SGHTS, CDR2 YDEGEE. The CDR3 loop is CASSLVRTGTNYGYTF. The CDR3 DNA reads TGTGCCAGCAGCTTGGTTAGGACAGGGACTAACTATGGCTACACCTTC. The entire variable domain, with the rest obtained from reference TRBV5-8 and TRBJ1-2, is as follows: EAGVTQSPTHLIKTRGQQATLRCSPISGHTSVYWYQQALGLGLQFLLWYDEGEERNRGNFPPRFSGRQFPNYSSELNVNALELEDSALYLCASSLVRTGTNYGYTFGSGTRLTVV.

CDR3 DNA sequence: TGTGCCAGCTCACCGGAGACAGTCTATGGCTACACCTTC. It translates to CASSPETVYGYTF. The chain employs TRBV18 and TRBJ1-2; possibly TRBD1 for D (5 bases). Looked up from germline, CDR1 is KGHSH and CDR2 is LQKENI. Trimming took 3 bases from V and 4 from J, leaving 9 bases between them. The CDR3 runs 13 residues.

This chain uses TRBV5-5 with TRBJ1-6; D is uncertain. Trimming removed 5 bases at V and 0 bases at J, with 15 bases between. The CDR3 totals 17 residues. Germline CDR1 SGHKS, CDR2 YYEKEE (reference sequence). The CDR3 DNA follows: TGTGCCAGCAGTTCAATGTTACCGAGCTCCTATAATTCACCCCTCCACTTT. Protein sequence: CASSSMLPSSYNSPLHF.

This chain links TRBV6-6 with TRBJ1-5; D ambiguous. Trimming left V 5 bases short and J 4 bases short, with 6 bases between. The germline V gene has CDR1 MNHNY and CDR2 SVGAGI (reference sequence). This CDR3 spans 12 amino acids. This CDR3 reads CASSPSNQPQHF. CDR3 DNA: TGTGCCAGCAGTCCCTCGAATCAGCCCCAGCATTTT.

The table lists this clone with a count of one. The genes are TRBV25-1 and TRBJ2-5; D is unresolved. The CDR3 length is 14 residues. V lost 4 bases and J lost 4, with 13 bases in between. The germline V gene has CDR1 MGHDK and CDR2 SYGVNS. CDR3 protein: CASSVPGHIETQYF. CDR3 bases: TGTGCCAGCAGTGTCCCGGGTCACATAGAGACCCAGTACTTC. Together with reference TRBV25-1 and TRBJ2-5, the CDR3 gives the full variable domain: EADIYQTPRYLVIGTGKKITLECSQTMGHDKMYWYQQDPGMELHLIHYSYGVNSTEKGDLSSESTVSRIRTEHFPLTLESARPSHTSQYLCASSVPGHIETQYFGPGTRLLVL.

CDR3: CASSFTPGEAFF. DNA of the CDR3: TGTGCCAGCAGCTTTACGCCGGGTGAAGCTTTCTTT. This chain links TRBV7-2 with TRBJ1-1; D remains unclear. V lost 3 bases, J lost 7 bases, and 9 bases lay in between. Looked up from germline, CDR1 is SGHTA and CDR2 is FQGNSA. This CDR3 comprises 12 residues.

The gene calls are TRBV10-3 and TRBJ1-5; D is unclear. Looked up from germline, CDR1 is ENHRY and CDR2 is SYGVKD. This CDR3 comprises 14 residues. V dropped 3 bases and J dropped 5 bases, with 11 bases sitting between them. The CDR3 DNA reads as TGTGCCATCAGTGATAATCAACATTATCAGCCCCAGCATTTT. It encodes CAISDNQHYQPQHF.

The DNA of the CDR3 is TGTGCCAGCACTGTCAGCGGGATCTACAATGAGCAGTTCTTC. Protein: CASTVSGIYNEQFF. The rearrangement uses TRBV6-5 and TRBJ2-1, with 7 bases fitting TRBD2. CDR3 length equals 14 residues. CDR1 MNHEY and CDR2 SVGAGI come from the germline V gene. Trimming at V came to 7 bases and at J to 3 bases, leaving 6 bases not matched to a gene.

V usage is TRBV6-5 and J usage is TRBJ2-2; unclear D gene. The V end lost 10 bases, the J end lost 1 base, and 13 bases lay between the germline ends. This CDR3 has 14 residues. The V gene's germline CDR1 is MNHEY and CDR2 SVGAGI. The CDR3 DNA reads as TGTGCCACCCCCGGCACCTTGAACACCGGGGAGCTGTTTTTT. It specifies CATPGTLNTGELFF.

The chain carries TRBV4-2 and TRBJ2-2; TRBD1 might be the D (5 bases). The germline V gene has CDR1 LGHNA and CDR2 YNFKEQ. The CDR3 runs 17 residues. The V end was cut by 0 bases, the J end by 4 bases, with 15 bases between. The CDR3 region has the DNA TGTGCCAGCAGCCAAGACCGCGGCCAAAGGGGCACCGGGGAGCTGTTTTTT. It codes for CASSQDRGQRGTGELFF.

This clone was seen a few times. The chain couples TRBV18 to TRBJ1-1, with D perhaps TRBD1 (5 bases). Per the germline V gene, CDR1 is KGHSH and CDR2 is LQKENI. With 4 bases removed from V and 4 bases from J, the gap between germline ends came to 13 bases. CDR3 length: 14 residues. CDR3 bases: TGTGCCAGCTCACGGGCACAGGAAGGCACTGAAGCTTTCTTT. Protein: CASSRAQEGTEAFF.

This clone was observed a few times. The chain joins TRBV4-3 to TRBJ1-2; no reliable D call. The CDR3 has 13 residues. Germline values: CDR1 LGHNA, CDR2 YSLEER. V was cut by 0 bases and J by 3 bases, with 5 bases left in between. CDR3 DNA sequence: TGCGCCAGCAGCCAAGAACGGGACTATGGCTACACCTTC. This sequence encodes CASSQERDYGYTF.

The chain recombines TRBV18 with TRBJ2-6; 9 bases match TRBD1. CDR3 length: 16 residues. The germline gives CDR1 KGHSH, CDR2 LQKENI. J lost 8 bases, V lost 3 bases, and 8 bases had no gene match. In nucleotides, the CDR3 is TGTGCCAGCTCACCTGGCCGGGACAGGGTTCCCAACGTCCTGACTTTC. Translation gives CASSPGRDRVPNVLTF. The variable domain in full, completed from reference TRBV18 and TRBJ2-6, reads NAGVMQNPRHLVRRRGQEARLRCSPMKGHSHVYWYRQLPEEGLKFMVYLQKENIIDESGMPKERFSAEFPKEGPSILRIQQVVRGDSAAYFCASSPGRDRVPNVLTFGAGSRLTVL.

The chain has TRBV9 and TRBJ1-2; D is unclear. V lost 1 base, J lost 4 bases, and 11 bases lay in between. Germline V lookup: CDR1 SGDLS, CDR2 YYNGEE. The CDR3 loop spans 14 amino acids. The CDR3 DNA reads TGTGCCAGCAGCGTACTGGGGAATGCCTATGGCTACACCTTC. Translating it yields CASSVLGNAYGYTF.

The chain is built from TRBV7-9 and TRBJ1-1; D possibly corresponds to TRBD1 (5 bases). The CDR3 runs to 14 residues. Trimming took 1 base from V and 4 from J, leaving 10 bases between them. Germline V gene data show CDR1 as SEHNR and CDR2 as FQNEAQ (reference sequence). This CDR3 reads CASSLVGEVTEAFF. CDR3 bases: TGTGCCAGCAGCTTAGTAGGGGAGGTCACTGAAGCTTTCTTT.

This chain uses TRBV4-2 with TRBJ1-5, with 11 bases identical to TRBD1. V lost 3 bases, J lost 4 bases, and 5 bases stayed unmatched. The V gene's germline CDR1 is LGHNA and CDR2 YNFKEQ. The CDR3 is 16 residues long. The CDR3 nucleotides are TGTGCCAGCAGCCATGTGGGACAGGGGGATAATCAGCCCCAGCATTTT. Translation gives CASSHVGQGDNQPQHF.

The V call is TRBV21-1, the J call TRBJ2-7. TRBV21-1 is termed a pseudogene. This CDR3 has 15 amino acids. The CDR3 loop reads CASGATGTGQYEQYF. CDR3 nucleotides: TGTGCCAGCGGAGCGACGGGGACGGGCCAGTACGAGCAGTACTTC.